This TCR beta chain comes out of a study of OX40 agonist ivuxolimab in advanced cancers. Study summary: Patients enrolled in dose escalation were diagnosed with hepatocellular carcinoma, melanoma, renal cell or head and neck cancer. Patients were 82.7% male with ages about 20 to 79, mean approximately 62.

The repertoire was sequenced with immunoSEQ multiplex PCR; TCRdb's copy has only in-frame clones and lacks some. Of roughly 110,000 clones in the sample, approximately 89% are singletons; the top ten hold roughly 1.1%. Specimen: CD4+ or CD8+ T cells sorted from blood, collected in a trial of the OX40 agonist ivuxolimab. This clonotype originated in an adult with an advanced solid tumor such as melanoma, head and neck, liver or kidney cancer.

The CDR3 sequence: CASRGLAGSKNEQFF. The CDR3 DNA reads as TGTGCCAGTAGAGGACTAGCGGGATCTAAAAATGAGCAGTTCTTC. The chain recombines TRBV19 with TRBJ2-1; the match to TRBD2 covers 12 bases. CDR1 is LNHDA and CDR2 is SQIVND in the germline V gene (reference sequence). Losses at the gene ends were 6 bases for V and 7 bases for J; bases not matched to a gene: 7. The CDR3 loop spans 15 amino acids. The complete variable domain, with remaining parts taken from reference TRBV19 and TRBJ2-1, reads DGGITQSPKYLFRKEGQNVTLSCEQNLNHDAMYWYRQDPGQGLRLIYYSQIVNDFQKGDIAEGYSVSREKKESFPLTVTSAQKNPTAFYLCASRGLAGSKNEQFFGPGTRLTVL.